This T cell receptor (beta chain) was retrieved from a study of blood T cell repertoires in COVID-19. Germline V gives CDR1 SGHRS, CDR2 YFSETQ. This CDR3 spans 17 amino acids. The V and J ends lost 1 base and 0 bases, in that order; junction bases with no gene match: 9. In the authors' methods: Reference gene primer amplification gave estimated nucleated cell counts. Profiling relied on immunoSEQ multiplex PCR, and the TCRdb table lists in-frame clones only, not all of them. V, J and clone size were drawn from that table, and D and trimming were deduced from the DNA. The repertoire holds 200,000 to 250,000 clones, with 75% to 85% as singletons.

Sequencing was carried out using peripheral blood. The V gene is TRBV5-1, the J gene TRBJ1-1; 7 positions agree with TRBD1. This TCR was recovered from a woman older than 75 with COVID-19, enrolled during active disease. The CDR3 here is CASSLLPTGTLNTEAFF. In DNA, the CDR3 is TGCGCCAGCAGCTTGCTTCCGACAGGGACCTTGAACACTGAAGCTTTCTTT.